Included here is one TCR beta chain sequence, with context. About 39,000 genome equivalents of blood DNA were amplified for TRB. The sample comes from a study of T cell clusters in autoimmune cytopenias. TRB was amplified by touch-down multiplex PCR, primer pools A and B combined. From the multiplex PCR reads, TCRdb lists one entry per CDR3 protein and no DNA. The sample has 450 to 600 distinct CDR3 sequences; the top ten hold 45% to 65%. Germline CDR1 reads SGHTS; CDR2 reads YDEGEE. The CDR3 spans 16 residues. The same data also went into a second study, on T cell repertoires in aging, cancer and after chemotherapy. According to that study: These repertoire data do not allow conclusions about immunological memory after chemotherapy.

This sequence joins TRBV5-8 and TRBJ1-4; TCRdb lists TRBD1, though no DNA is available to test this call. The receptor's source is a human donor with chronic lymphocytic leukemia. Sequencing used peripheral blood. The CDR3 region is CASTGGTGGVDEKLFF.